Presented here are 7 T cell receptor beta chains from one specimen sequenced in a study of CD8+CD57+ T cells in acquired aplastic anemia. Genomic DNA provided the template from which TCR beta VDJ and CDR3 profiles were obtained. MiXCR, run by TCRdb on the reads, gives a single entry per CDR3 protein. There are more than 150,000 distinct CDR3 sequences in the sample; almost 50% occur only once, and 10% to 15% lies in the top ten. Patients selected for sequencing had displayed CD8+CD57+ cell expansion by flow cytometry. The sample taken for sequencing was sorted CD4+, CD8+, or CD8+CD57+ T cells (not recorded which) from PBMCs. These receptors originate from a human donor with aplastic anemia.

This clonotype has ten or more counts. The chain links TRBV12-3 or TRBV12-4 to TRBJ2-3, with a tentative D call TRBD2 (6 bases). The V end lost 8 bases, the J end lost 1 base, and 10 bases lay between the germline ends. This CDR3 has 13 residues. DNA of the CDR3: TGTGCCAGCGGAGGGTCTGGCACAGATACGCAGTATTTT. This translates into CASGGSGTDTQYF.

The chain recombines TRBV11-1 with TRBJ1-1, with 7 positions matching TRBD1. V trimming: 1 base; J trimming: 1 base; junction bases outside the gene matches: 12. Germline CDR1 reads SGHAT; CDR2 reads FQDESV (reference sequence). The CDR3 is 18 amino acids. CDR3 in amino acids: CASSLEVWTGSGNTEAFF. CDR3 nucleotide sequence: TGTGCCAGCAGCTTAGAGGTTTGGACAGGCAGCGGGAACACTGAAGCTTTCTTT.

Comment on this clonotype: This may come from a read error, since a much larger clone is one base off. V and J are TRBV6-1 and TRBJ1-6, with 9 bases identical to TRBD1. In germline, CDR1 is MNHNS, CDR2 SASEGT. This CDR3 has 15 amino acids. The CDR3: CASISRTGDLLGAYF. CDR3 sequence (DNA): TGTGCCAGCATCTCCCGGACAGGGGACCTTTTGGGTGCCTACTTT.

J is TRBJ2-2 and V is TRBV10-3; D gene unclear. V lost 10 bases and J lost 1, with 7 bases in between. The germline V gene encodes CDR1 ENHRY and CDR2 SYGVKD. The CDR3 consists of 12 residues. CDR3 DNA: TGTGCCACCCAACTGAACACCGGGGAGCTGTTTTTT. It codes for CATQLNTGELFF.

This clonotype has only a few counts. The chain links TRBV10-3 to TRBJ2-2, with D perhaps TRBD1 (6 bases). Per germline, CDR1 ENHRY and CDR2 SYGVKD. The germline V and J ends were trimmed by 4 bases and 2 bases, with 17 bases remaining between them. This CDR3 region has 17 residues. CDR3 sequence (DNA): TGTGCCATCAGTGGGGCTTCGGGGACAACTAACACCGGGGAGCTGTTTTTT. Its translation: CAISGASGTTNTGELFF.

This chain links TRBV9 with TRBJ2-7; weak D call: TRBD2 (6 bases). The CDR3 is 13 residues long. In germline, CDR1 is SGDLS, CDR2 YYNGEE. Trimming removed 3 bases at V and 6 bases at J, with 13 bases between. CDR3 nucleotides: TGTGCCAGCAGCGCGGGTAGCGGAGGCGAGCAGTACTTC. It is translated as CASSAGSGGEQYF.

This clonotype was counted at least ten times. J is TRBJ2-1 and V is TRBV25-1; 9 nucleotides align to TRBD1. CDR3 length: 13 amino acids. V trimming: 4 bases; J trimming: 6 bases; junction bases outside the gene matches: 1. The germline V gene encodes CDR1 MGHDK and CDR2 SYGVNS. The CDR3 DNA reads TGTGCCAGCAGTGTGACAGGGGGCAATGAGCAGTTCTTC. Encoded protein: CASSVTGGNEQFF.